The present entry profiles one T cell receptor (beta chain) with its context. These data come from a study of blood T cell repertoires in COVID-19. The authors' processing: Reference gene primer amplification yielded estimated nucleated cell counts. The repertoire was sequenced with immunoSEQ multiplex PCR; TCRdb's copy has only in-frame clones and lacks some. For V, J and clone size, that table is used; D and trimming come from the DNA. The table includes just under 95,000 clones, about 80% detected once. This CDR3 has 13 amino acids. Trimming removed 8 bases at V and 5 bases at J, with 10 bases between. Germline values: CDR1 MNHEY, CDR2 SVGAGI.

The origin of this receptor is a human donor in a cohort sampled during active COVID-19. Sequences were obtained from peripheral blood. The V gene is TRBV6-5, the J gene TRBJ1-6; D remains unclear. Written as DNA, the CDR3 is TGTGCCAGCTTCCCCGGGGATAATTCACCCCTCCACTTT. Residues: CASFPGDNSPLHF.